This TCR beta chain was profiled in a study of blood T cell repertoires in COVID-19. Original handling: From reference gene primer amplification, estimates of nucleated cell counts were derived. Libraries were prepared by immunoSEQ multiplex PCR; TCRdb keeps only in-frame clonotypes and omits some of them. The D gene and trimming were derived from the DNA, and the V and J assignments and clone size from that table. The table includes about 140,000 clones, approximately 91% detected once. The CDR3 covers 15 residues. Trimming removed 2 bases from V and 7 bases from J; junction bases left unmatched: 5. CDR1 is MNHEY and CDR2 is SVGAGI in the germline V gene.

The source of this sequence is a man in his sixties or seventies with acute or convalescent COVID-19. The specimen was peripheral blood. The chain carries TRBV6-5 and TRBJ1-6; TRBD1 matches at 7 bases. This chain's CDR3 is CASSYIGGVNSPLHF. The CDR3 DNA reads TGTGCCAGCAGTTACATAGGGGGCGTCAATTCACCCCTCCACTTT.